The 6 T cell receptor beta chains below were found in one sample sequenced in a study of T-cell reconstitution after alpha-beta-depleted transplantation in children. It was with unique molecular identifiers that the TCRbeta library was prepared. A single record per CDR3 protein comes from TCRdb applying MiXCR to the PCR reads. The table lists approximately 230,000 distinct CDR3 sequences, 24% of them singletons. The source material was PBMCs, mostly from graft donor cells, sampled 360 days after TCRalphabeta/CD19-depleted stem cell transplant. Source of these receptors: a female patient aged 2-9 years who had a stem cell transplant for congenital amegakaryocytic thrombocytopenia, so the T cells may come from the graft donor.

The J gene is TRBJ2-1, the V gene TRBV18; D is possibly TRBD1 (6 bases). The germline V and J ends were trimmed by 4 bases and 5 bases, with 9 bases remaining between them. The CDR3 length is 13 residues. Germline loops: CDR1 KGHSH, CDR2 LQKENI. DNA of the CDR3: TGTGCCAGCTCACACGGGACAAACAATGAGCAGTTCTTC. This codes for CASSHGTNNEQFF. The variable domain in full, with the rest retrieved from reference TRBV18 and TRBJ2-1, is NAGVMQNPRHLVRRRGQEARLRCSPMKGHSHVYWYRQLPEEGLKFMVYLQKENIIDESGMPKERFSAEFPKEGPSILRIQQVVRGDSAAYFCASSHGTNNEQFFGPGTRLTVL.

The chain has TRBV5-1 and TRBJ1-2; TRBD1 agrees at 10 bases. The J segment lost 5 bases and the V segment lost 4 bases, leaving 8 bases of the junction unmatched. The CDR3 consists of 15 residues. CDR1 SGHRS and CDR2 YFSETQ come from the germline V gene. CDR3 sequence reads: CASSAGTGEAYGYTF. CDR3 nucleotides: TGCGCCAGCAGCGCCGGGACAGGGGAGGCTTATGGCTACACCTTC.

This clonotype was detected ten times or more. V and J are TRBV12-3 or TRBV12-4 and TRBJ2-1, with a possible D match to TRBD2 (6 bases). The CDR3 extends over 16 amino acids. The V end was cut by 6 bases, the J end by 5 bases, with 20 bases between. CDR3 nucleotides: TGTGCCAGCAGCCACGCACTAGCCCTAAATAACAATGAGCAGTTCTTC. This sequence encodes CASSHALALNNNEQFF.

The chain employs TRBV11-2 and TRBJ1-5; D is ambiguous. CDR1 is SGHAT and CDR2 is FQNNGV in the germline V gene. CDR3 length: 15 residues. V was cut by 6 bases and J by 0 bases, with 12 bases left in between. DNA of the CDR3: TGTGCCAGCAGACCTCGGAGGATTAGCAATCAGCCCCAGCATTTT. Translated, it gives CASRPRRISNQPQHF.

This clonotype showed up just a few times. This rearrangement joins TRBV5-1 to TRBJ2-2; D is uncertain. CDR1 and CDR2 (germline): SGHRS, YFSETQ. The CDR3 totals 15 residues. Between the trimmed V and J ends, which lost 1 base and 1 base, there was a span of 8 bases. The CDR3 DNA reads as TGCGCCAGCAGCTTGTCCACTTTGAACACCGGGGAGCTGTTTTTT. It is translated as CASSLSTLNTGELFF.

This clonotype was detected a few times. The CDR3 nucleotides are TGCAGTGCTAGCTTGCTAGACCAAGAGACCCAGTACTTC. It is translated as CSASLLDQETQYF. The chain has TRBV20-1 and TRBJ2-5; no firm D call. The CDR3 consists of 13 residues. Trimming left V 3 bases short and J 0 bases short, with 8 bases between. Germline lookup yields CDR1 DFQATT and CDR2 SNEGSKA (reference sequence).